This TCR beta chain stems from a study of blood T cell repertoires in COVID-19. The CDR3 is 14 residues long. The V gene's germline CDR1 is SGHDT and CDR2 YYEEEE. The V end lost 4 bases, the J end lost 4 bases, and 9 bases lay between the germline ends. This clone was detected only a few times. All enrollees were roughly 18 to 89 years old and from about two dozen US areas. Generated by immunoSEQ multiplex PCR, the TCRdb table keeps only in-frame clones and is missing some. The table records about 160,000 clones, about four fifths of them present only once. J is TRBJ1-6 and V is TRBV5-6; unclear D gene. Sequencing was carried out using PBMCs or T cells enriched from blood (not recorded which). The sequence was obtained from a man between 60 and 70 years old who had recovered from COVID-19. CDR3 in amino acids: CASSREQYNSPLHF. The CDR3 DNA follows: TGTGCCAGCAGCCGCGAACAGTATAATTCACCCCTCCACTTT.